Presented here are 20 T cell receptor beta chains from one specimen sequenced in a study of response to subunit inactivated influenza vaccine. TCRdb re-called the RT-PCR reads through MiXCR, storing one row per CDR3 protein. The profile shows 700,000 to 900,000 distinct CDR3 sequences, 21% of them singletons. The starting material was PBMCs from blood, obtained 4 to 6 days after vaccination. Receptors were obtained from a man aged 50 or older who received an inactivated influenza vaccine.

This clonotype was seen only a few times. This chain uses TRBV5-5 with TRBJ2-7; 7 bases line up with TRBD1. CDR3 length: 14 amino acids. Looked up from germline, CDR1 is SGHKS and CDR2 is YYEKEE (reference sequence). After removal of 4 bases from V and 2 bases from J, the junction contained 6 bases not matched to a gene. The CDR3 sequence: CASSGTGTAYEQYF. DNA of the CDR3: TGTGCCAGCAGCGGAACCGGGACAGCCTACGAGCAGTACTTC. Together with reference TRBV5-5 and TRBJ2-7, the CDR3 gives the full variable domain: DAGVTQSPTHLIKTRGQQVTLRCSPISGHKSVSWYQQVLGQGPQFIFQYYEKEERGRGNFPDRFSARQFPNYSSELNVNALLLGDSALYLCASSGTGTAYEQYFGPGTRLTVT.

The chain links TRBV6-1 to TRBJ1-2, with 7 bases lining up with TRBD1. The length of the CDR3 is 17 residues. Germline V gene sequence: CDR1 MNHNS, CDR2 SASEGT. J was trimmed by 2 bases and V by 5 bases; bases with no gene match: 14. The CDR3 loop reads CASSRDRLGQLNYGYTF. The DNA for the CDR3 is TGTGCCAGCAGTCGAGATCGCTTGGGACAGCTAAACTATGGCTACACCTTC.

The V gene is TRBV3-1, the J gene TRBJ2-2; D is undetermined. The V gene lost 0 bases and the J gene lost 8 bases, with 7 bases spanning the gap. The CDR3 totals 13 residues. The germline V gene has CDR1 LGHDT and CDR2 YNNKEL (reference sequence). CDR3 coding DNA: TGTGCCAGCAGCCAAGATCGTAATGGGGAGCTGTTTTTT. It specifies CASSQDRNGELFF.

This clonotype was seen a handful of times. The chain uses TRBV7-7 and TRBJ1-1; possibly TRBD1 for D (5 bases). The CDR3 covers 20 residues. Germline V lookup: CDR1 SSHAT, CDR2 FNYEAQ (reference sequence). The V end was cut by 5 bases, the J end by 1 base, with 29 bases between. The CDR3 protein is CASSPWSYSDRGTENTEAFF. The CDR3 nucleotides are TGTGCCAGCAGCCCGTGGAGCTACTCAGACAGAGGGACGGAGAACACTGAAGCTTTCTTT.

There are a few counts of this clonotype. The rearrangement links TRBV20-1 to TRBJ2-3; TRBD2 matches 11 bases. Unmatched junction bases numbered 13, after V lost 4 bases and J lost 7 bases. CDR3 length: 16 amino acids. Germline V gene sequence: CDR1 DFQATT, CDR2 SNEGSKA (reference sequence). CDR3 in DNA: TGCAGTGCTATTTTCCCGGGACTAGCGGAAATAAATACGCAGTATTTT. This codes for CSAIFPGLAEINTQYF.

This clonotype was observed a handful of times. The chain uses TRBV18 and TRBJ2-3; 11 positions agree with TRBD1. The CDR3 contains 16 residues. Germline CDR1 reads KGHSH; CDR2 reads LQKENI. The V gene end was trimmed by 3 bases and the J gene end by 4 bases; junction bases not matched to a gene: 6. Written as DNA, the CDR3 is TGTGCCAGCTCACCTGCGGACAGGGGGCTAGCAGATACGCAGTATTTT. Its protein is CASSPADRGLADTQYF.

This clonotype was counted many times. The gene calls are TRBV28 and TRBJ2-5; 8 bases are a match to TRBD2. V lost 5 bases, J lost 2 bases, and 10 bases stayed unmatched. Germline V gene lookup returns CDR1 MDHEN and CDR2 SYDVKM. The CDR3 is 16 residues long. CDR3 residues: CASSVSGTRRQETQYF. The CDR3 DNA reads TGTGCCAGCAGTGTATCAGGGACTAGGAGACAAGAGACCCAGTACTTC.

The genes are TRBV7-2 and TRBJ2-3, with TRBD2 matching over 11 bases. This CDR3 comprises 17 residues. V shed 5 bases and J 1 base; nucleotides not matched to a gene: 8. Germline CDR1 SGHTA, CDR2 FQGNSA. The CDR3 loop reads CASSPQLAGVGTDTQYF. The DNA of the CDR3 is TGTGCCAGCAGCCCTCAACTAGCGGGGGTTGGCACAGATACGCAGTATTTT. The full variable domain, its missing parts supplied by reference TRBV7-2 and TRBJ2-3, is GAGVSQSPSNKVTEKGKDVELRCDPISGHTALYWYRQSLGQGLEFLIYFQGNSAPDKSGLPSDRFSAERTGGSVSTLTIQRTQQEDSAVYLCASSPQLAGVGTDTQYFGPGTRLTVL.

This clonotype was observed a handful of times. The chain is built from TRBV12-3 or TRBV12-4 and TRBJ2-3, with 9 positions matching TRBD2. This CDR3 contains 14 residues. V shed 6 bases, J shed 2 bases, and the junction held 3 bases outside the gene matches. CDR3 sequence (DNA): TGTGCCAGCAGCCAGCGGGAGGCCACAGATACGCAGTATTTT. This gives the protein CASSQREATDTQYF.

This clonotype was detected ten times or more. The J gene is TRBJ2-1, the V gene TRBV29-1; possibly TRBD2 for D (5 bases). This CDR3 region has 15 residues. V dropped 3 bases and J dropped 4 bases, with 16 bases sitting between them. The germline CDR1 and CDR2 sequences are SQVTM and ANQGSEA. CDR3 nucleotides: TGCAGCGTTGACGGGGTTTCGGGTTGGTACAATGAGCAGTTCTTC. Residues: CSVDGVSGWYNEQFF.

This clonotype came up many times. The CDR3 sequence: CAISVPESGSASTDTQYF. CDR3 nucleotide sequence: TGTGCCATCAGCGTCCCAGAAAGCGGGAGCGCTAGCACAGATACGCAGTATTTT. This chain joins TRBV10-3 and TRBJ2-3, with TRBD2 matching over 8 bases. The trim removed 6 bases at V and 0 bases at J, leaving 14 bases unmatched. Germline V gives CDR1 ENHRY, CDR2 SYGVKD. This CDR3 contains 18 residues.

This clonotype was observed a handful of times. The CDR3 loop reads CSGGMNEQFF. CDR3 in DNA: TGCAGCGGCGGTATGAATGAGCAGTTCTTC. This chain links TRBV29-1 with TRBJ2-1; D unclear. The CDR3 is 10 amino acids. Germline V gene lookup returns CDR1 SQVTM and CDR2 ANQGSEA. V was trimmed by 7 bases and J by 7 bases, leaving 8 bases between them.

The V and J genes are TRBV11-2 and TRBJ2-1; D possibly corresponds to TRBD2 (6 bases). The germline CDR1 and CDR2 sequences are SGHAT and FQNNGV. V was shortened by 6 bases and J by 4 bases, with 13 bases between the two germline ends. The CDR3 spans 14 residues. CDR3 bases: TGTGCCAGCAGGGGCATTAGCGGTTACAATGAGCAGTTCTTC. Protein: CASRGISGYNEQFF.

The V gene is TRBV10-3, the J gene TRBJ2-1; 8 bases align to TRBD2. The V and J ends lost 4 bases and 4 bases, in that order; junction bases with no gene match: 6. The CDR3 is 15 amino acids. CDR1 and CDR2 from the germline V gene are ENHRY and SYGVKD. The CDR3 reads CAISGVGRVYNEQFF. The DNA for the CDR3 is TGTGCCATCAGTGGGGTCGGGAGGGTATACAATGAGCAGTTCTTC.

Only a few counts were recorded for this clonotype. The junction differs from germline at one of its ends, possibly a read error. The chain couples TRBV29-1 to TRBJ1-1; D perhaps matches TRBD1 (6 bases). The CDR3 length is 12 residues. Germline V lookup: CDR1 SQVTM, CDR2 ANQGSEA. CDR3: CSVEDRADQGLF. The CDR3 DNA sequence: TGCAGCGTTGAAGATCGGGCAGACCAGGGGCTCTTT.

This clonotype was counted once. In this CDR3 the conserved last residue, phenylalanine or tryptophan, is missing, so a read error is likely. Because the CDR3's place on the DNA is in doubt, the DNA is left out and the CDR3 is given as listed by TCRdb. The V call is TRBV21-1, the J call TRBJ2-7. TRBV21-1 is deemed a pseudogene. The CDR3 extends over 8 residues, inclusive of both ends. The CDR3: CASSKALC.

This chain joins TRBV10-3 and TRBJ1-3, with 9 bases matching TRBD1. This CDR3 has 13 amino acids. The germline CDR1 and CDR2 sequences are ENHRY and SYGVKD. V was clipped by 8 bases and J by 4 bases; unmatched bases: 3. The CDR3 reads CAIQQGAGNTIYF. The CDR3 region has the DNA TGTGCCATCCAACAGGGGGCCGGAAACACCATATATTTT.

This clonotype has only a few counts. The chain couples TRBV9 to TRBJ2-7, with TRBD2 identical over 7 bases. CDR1 and CDR2 (germline): SGDLS, YYNGEE. With V trimmed by 0 bases and J by 0 bases, 3 bases remained unmatched. CDR3 size: 15 residues. The chain's CDR3 is CASSVGGGDSYEQYF. CDR3 nucleotide sequence: TGTGCCAGCAGCGTAGGGGGAGGGGACTCCTACGAGCAGTACTTC.

As DNA, the CDR3 is TGTGCCAGCTTGACGGGCGGAAACACCATATATTTT. Translation gives CASLTGGNTIYF. The V and J genes are TRBV6-2 or TRBV6-3 and TRBJ1-3; D gene uncertain. The ends were cut back, 8 bases at V and 4 bases at J, with 9 bases in the middle. Germline V gene lookup returns CDR1 MNHEY and CDR2 SVGEGT. This CDR3 is 12 amino acids long.

This clonotype was detected many times. V is TRBV20-1 and J is TRBJ2-7; D perhaps matches TRBD2 (5 bases). CDR1 is DFQATT, CDR2 SNEGSKA, per germline (reference sequence). The length of the CDR3 is 11 residues. The CDR3 here is CSASGTYEQYF. DNA of the CDR3: TGCAGCGCCTCGGGAACCTACGAGCAGTACTTC.